Presented here are 22 T cell receptor beta chains from one specimen sequenced in a study of cytomegalovirus exposure and HLA in healthy donors. Vbeta (60) and Jbeta (13) primers were used in the PCR. Sequenced by immunoSEQ multiplex PCR; TCRdb stores in-frame clones only, minus some. This table has roughly 140,000 clones, more than 75% appearing once. Sequencing was carried out using PBMCs. These receptors all stem from a male donor in good health and CMV-seronegative.

The V call is TRBV28, the J call TRBJ1-6, with TRBD1 as a possible D gene (5 bases). The germline V gene has CDR1 MDHEN and CDR2 SYDVKM. The V end lost 6 bases, the J end lost 9 bases, and 12 bases lay between the germline ends. This CDR3 has 13 residues. In DNA, the CDR3 is TGTGCCAGCAGCCCCATGGGGCGTTCACCCCTCCACTTT. Translated: CASSPMGRSPLHF. The variable domain in full, completed from reference TRBV28 and TRBJ1-6, reads DVKVTQSSRYLVKRTGEKVFLECVQDMDHENMFWYRQDPGLGLRLIYFSYDVKMKEKGDIPEGYSVSREKKERFSLILESASTNQTSMYLCASSPMGRSPLHFGNGTRLTVT.

CDR3 residues: CSAVLYTEAFF. CDR3 nucleotides: TGCAGTGCCGTACTATACACTGAAGCTTTCTTT. This chain uses TRBV20-1 with TRBJ1-1; no clear D. The CDR3 runs 11 residues. Germline CDR1 DFQATT, CDR2 SNEGSKA (reference sequence). V was shortened by 6 bases and J by 3 bases, with 8 bases between the two germline ends.

The chain links TRBV19 to TRBJ1-3; a possible D gene is TRBD1 (5 bases). Trimming took 6 bases from V and 2 from J, leaving 14 bases between them. This CDR3 contains 15 residues. The germline gives CDR1 LNHDA, CDR2 SQIVND (reference sequence). CDR3 in DNA: TGTGCCAGTAGGATGGAGGGGACGACTGGAAACACCATATATTTT. This codes for CASRMEGTTGNTIYF.

In this sample, this clone turned up a few times. This chain connects TRBV2 to TRBJ2-1; the D gene is possibly TRBD2 (5 bases). V was cut by 4 bases and J by 12 bases, with 16 bases left in between. Per germline, CDR1 SNHLY and CDR2 FYNNEI. This CDR3 has 13 residues. In nucleotides, the CDR3 is TGTGCCAGCAGTGTGAGTTTAGGGAGTAGGCAGTTCTTC. Translated, it gives CASSVSLGSRQFF.

This chain connects TRBV6-6 to TRBJ1-1, with D possibly being TRBD1 (5 bases). The CDR3 has 13 amino acids. Germline-derived CDR1 and CDR2 are MNHNY and SVGAGI (reference sequence). The V gene lost 6 bases and the J gene lost 9 bases, with 17 bases spanning the gap. CDR3 in amino acids: CASRGRPIPQAFF. The CDR3 region has the DNA TGTGCCAGCAGGGGGCGACCAATCCCCCAAGCTTTCTTT.

The chain couples TRBV11-2 to TRBJ2-7, with a weak D call TRBD1 (6 bases). CDR3 length equals 15 residues. The ends were cut back, 7 bases at V and 2 bases at J, with 18 bases in the middle. CDR1 is SGHAT and CDR2 is FQNNGV in the germline V gene. The CDR3 DNA reads TGTGCCAGCAACAGCTTGACCGACAGGCCCTACGAGCAGTACTTC. It translates to CASNSLTDRPYEQYF.

The V and J genes are TRBV27 and TRBJ2-7, with 11 bases matching TRBD1. CDR1 is MNHEY, CDR2 SMNVEV, per germline (reference sequence). J gave up 3 bases and V 3 bases, and 4 bases lay outside the gene matches. CDR3 length: 15 residues. The CDR3 region has the DNA TGTGCCAGCAGTTTTGGACAGGGGGCGTTCTACGAGCAGTACTTC. Protein: CASSFGQGAFYEQYF.

V is TRBV9 and J is TRBJ1-1; TRBD1 agrees at 7 bases. The CDR3 consists of 17 residues. The germline V gene encodes CDR1 SGDLS and CDR2 YYNGEE. V was pared by 2 bases and J by 1 base, with 11 bases of the junction left unmatched. The CDR3 loop is CASSVQTGSFQNTEAFF. Here the CDR3 DNA reads TGTGCCAGCAGCGTTCAGACAGGGAGCTTTCAGAACACTGAAGCTTTCTTT.

The V and J genes are TRBV6-5 and TRBJ2-3, with 11 nucleotides matching TRBD2. The CDR3 has 16 residues. Germline-derived CDR1 and CDR2 are MNHEY and SVGAGI. With 4 bases clipped from V and 3 bases from J, the junction kept 6 bases outside the gene matches. CDR3 DNA: TGTGCCAGCAGTTCGGGACTAGCGGTGACAACAGATACGCAGTATTTT. This codes for CASSSGLAVTTDTQYF.

The chain employs TRBV19 and TRBJ1-3, with TRBD1 as a possible D gene (6 bases). The ends were cut back, 7 bases at V and 3 bases at J, with 7 bases in the middle. Germline V lookup: CDR1 LNHDA, CDR2 SQIVND (reference sequence). CDR3 length: 12 amino acids. CDR3 protein: CASMDSGNTIYF. In DNA form, the CDR3 reads TGTGCCAGTATGGACAGTGGAAACACCATATATTTT.

This clone was counted a few times. V usage is TRBV4-3 and J usage is TRBJ2-6; possible D gene TRBD1, 6 bases. There are 16 residues in the CDR3. Germline V lookup: CDR1 LGHNA, CDR2 YSLEER. The V and J ends lost 0 bases and 1 base respectively, with 7 bases between them. The CDR3 protein is CASSQDQGSGANVLTF. In DNA form, the CDR3 reads TGCGCCAGCAGCCAAGATCAGGGGTCTGGGGCCAACGTCCTGACTTTC.

This chain uses TRBV9 with TRBJ1-5; no definite D call. Trimming took off 3 bases at V and 0 bases at J, with 4 bases between the two ends. This CDR3 region has 13 residues. The germline V gene has CDR1 SGDLS and CDR2 YYNGEE. The CDR3 loop reads CASSDGSNQPQHF. CDR3 DNA sequence: TGTGCCAGCAGCGACGGTAGCAATCAGCCCCAGCATTTT.

The V gene is TRBV10-3, the J gene TRBJ2-3; D may be TRBD1 (5 bases). From germline, CDR1 is ENHRY and CDR2 SYGVKD. The CDR3 sequence is 15 residues long. The V gene lost 0 bases and the J gene lost 1 base, with 8 bases spanning the gap. The CDR3 coding sequence is TGTGCCATCAGTGAGTCAGGGGTGGGCACAGATACGCAGTATTTT. Amino acids: CAISESGVGTDTQYF.

CDR3 in DNA: TGTGCCAGCAGTGCGGGAGGTGAAAAACTGTTTTTT. Protein: CASSAGGEKLFF. The genes are TRBV2 and TRBJ1-4; the D is unclear. Germline CDR1 and CDR2: SNHLY and FYNNEI. Trimming removed 4 bases from V and 7 bases from J, with 7 bases in between. CDR3 length: 12 residues.

The V gene is TRBV30, the J gene TRBJ1-3; D not resolved. This CDR3 has 15 amino acids. Germline V gene lookup returns CDR1 GTSNPN and CDR2 SVGIG (reference sequence). Trimming stripped 2 bases from V and 0 bases from J, with 11 bases between. The CDR3 is CAWSSVRLSGNTIYF. The CDR3 bases are TGTGCCTGGAGTAGCGTAAGACTCTCTGGAAACACCATATATTTT.

The chain joins TRBV2 to TRBJ2-7; D may be TRBD2 (6 bases). This CDR3 has 14 amino acids. The V end lost 7 bases, the J end lost 1 base, and 14 bases lay between the germline ends. Germline lookup yields CDR1 SNHLY and CDR2 FYNNEI. DNA of the CDR3: TGTGCCAGCATGAGCGGGCTACCTTCCTACGAGCAGTACTTC. Its protein is CASMSGLPSYEQYF.

Comment on this clone: Mismatch with germline at one junction end may stem from a read error. V usage is TRBV7-2 and J usage is TRBJ2-7; 7 bases are a match to TRBD2. Germline V lookup: CDR1 SGHTA, CDR2 FQGNSA. This CDR3 is built from 12 residues. The CDR3 here is CASSLAGGTPFF. The DNA for the CDR3 is TGTGCCAGCAGCTTAGCGGGGGGGACCCCTTTCTTC.

The rearrangement links TRBV30 to TRBJ2-3; D uncertain. This CDR3 has 11 residues. Germline V gives CDR1 GTSNPN, CDR2 SVGIG (reference sequence). Deletions cut 0 bases from V and 7 bases from J, with 5 bases between. The CDR3 DNA reads TGTGCCTGGAGTGTACAATATACGCAGTATTTT. Its protein is CAWSVQYTQYF.

The chain recombines TRBV19 with TRBJ1-2, with TRBD1 matching over 8 bases. J was trimmed by 6 bases and V by 2 bases; bases with no gene match: 11. The CDR3 loop spans 16 amino acids. The germline gives CDR1 LNHDA, CDR2 SQIVND (reference sequence). The CDR3, as DNA: TGTGCCAGTAGTATATCCCAACAGGGGGACCAGAATGGCTACACCTTC. This gives the protein CASSISQQGDQNGYTF.

The genes are TRBV4-3 and TRBJ1-2; D ambiguous. The CDR3 totals 16 residues. V lost 0 bases, J lost 7 bases, and 18 bases lay in between. Germline-derived CDR1 and CDR2 are LGHNA and YSLEER. The CDR3 DNA follows: TGCGCCAGCAGCCAAGAAGGTGGCAGGACCGGGGTTGGCTACACCTTC. This translates into CASSQEGGRTGVGYTF.

The J gene is TRBJ1-2, the V gene TRBV7-2; a possible D gene is TRBD1 (5 bases). V shed 4 bases and J shed 2 bases, with 11 bases lying between them. The CDR3 covers 14 residues. Per germline, CDR1 SGHTA and CDR2 FQGNSA. The CDR3 DNA reads as TGTGCCAGCAGCTCACCTTACAGGAACTATGGCTACACCTTC. Residues: CASSSPYRNYGYTF.

CDR3 sequence reads: CASSQQGVPLNGYTF. The CDR3 DNA sequence: TGTGCCAGCAGTCAGCAGGGGGTTCCCTTAAATGGCTACACCTTC. V is TRBV6-6 and J is TRBJ1-2, with 7 bases aligning to TRBD1. After removal of 5 bases from V and 6 bases from J, the junction contained 12 bases not matched to a gene. There are 15 residues in the CDR3. Germline loops: CDR1 MNHNY, CDR2 SVGAGI (reference sequence).